The entry below gives a single T cell receptor beta chain sequence along with its context. Its target antigen remains unknown. The input lacks base qualities; no much larger clone sits a single base away. The source of the sample is a study of T cell responses to AZD1222 COVID-19 vaccine (dated by TCRdb to about 2021). About the study as a whole: TCR sequencing was performed for about 250 trial participants, of whom about 200 were given two doses of AZD1222 and around 25 were given two doses of MenACWY control vaccine. Trial participants were enrolled by age into 18-55, 56-69 and 70-plus year subgroups, with around 150, 28 and 57 TCR-sequenced participants respectively. General conclusions and limits of the study: Epitopes outside the regions mutated in the B.1.351 and B.1.1.7 variants were reportedly recognized by nearly half of the unique spike-specific TCRs. Because no day 14 peak-response samples were available, the repertoires could be characterized only after the peak T cell response. Spike-specific TCR breadth and depth rose significantly after two AZD1222 doses compared with day 0 and with MenACWY recipients. In the small 56-69-year group, the increase in depth fell short of significance, most likely because of low power. Conclusions about previously exposed vaccinees are limited because only six or seven AZD1222 recipients were SARS-CoV-2 seropositive at baseline. Participants were mostly white British, with more females than males. The authors suggested clonal diversity may have been underestimated. Vaccine-associated CD4 TCRs spanned the whole spike protein, with dominant responses in regions 160-218 and 743-854.

CDR1 SGHNT and CDR2 YENEEA are derived from the germline V gene. The CDR3, from cysteine to phenylalanine, totals 17 residues. The kept DNA is CDR3 alone, 51 bases in frame from the first base. A distance of 18 bases separates the germline ends of V and J, which lose 4 bases and 2 bases respectively. The CDR3 regions of human TCRbeta chains were analyzed by immunosequencing. Per the original workflow: TCRs in the repertoires were compared against a reference library of SARS-CoV-2-specific TCRs that had been generated with the MIRA antigen-specificity platform. Breadth was defined as the fraction of unique TCRs that were SARS-CoV-2-associated, and depth was defined as the fraction of total T cells that were SARS-CoV-2-associated. Using the MIRA data, every spike-specific TCR was mapped to the spike region that the TCR reacted to and assigned to either a CD4 or a CD8 class. Log10-transformed breadth and depth values were compared by one-way ANOVA with Sidak's multiple comparisons tests. TCRdb mirrors the immuneACCESS table, restricted to in-frame sequences. Some clones are absent from its copies; in checked studies, under half trace to an unresolved V gene, and the reason for the others is unknown. V and J calls and clone size are given by that table; D and trimming were obtained from the DNA. The sample records just under 150,000 clones, about 86% of which are singletons. Around 5.1% of the sample belongs to the ten largest clones.

The meaning of the sample's time point label: about 28 days (+/-7) after the second vaccine dose. AZD1222 recipients with second doses at about 4 weeks or about 12 weeks were pooled, because spike-specific TCR depth and breadth did not differ between schedules. Vaccinee samples came from UK trials COV001 and COV002, including a single-blind randomized controlled phase 2/3 trial of AZD1222 (ChAdOx1 nCoV-19) in healthy adults. For TCRbeta chain sequencing, PBMC samples were collected from trial participants at day 0 and at day 28 after the second dose. This clonotype was obtained from an adult who received the AZD1222 COVID-19 vaccine. The specimen was peripheral blood, collected 28 days after the second AZD1222 dose. The chain employs TRBV11-3 and TRBJ1-5; no D segment can be confidently identified. The DNA sequence is as follows: TGTGCCAGCAGCTCACCTAGGGTGAAGGAAGGCAATCAGCCCCAGCATTTT. This is translated as CASSSPRVKEGNQPQHF.